This T cell receptor beta chain was obtained from a study of fetal regulatory T cell absence and autoimmunity. Background on the study: IPEX patients had exocrine pancreas autoimmunity without clinical diabetes. Study-level results: The oligoclonal enrichment was interpreted as supporting antigen-driven pancreatic autoimmunity before birth in IPEX syndrome. Pancreas TCRs were oligoclonally enriched versus cord blood, some clones over 80-fold.

V lost 2 bases, J lost 3 bases, and 2 bases stayed unmatched. This CDR3 region has 15 residues. The V gene's germline CDR1 is SGHRS and CDR2 YFSETQ. Profiled with immunoSEQ multiplex PCR; TCRdb holds only in-frame clones, not every one. Of about 95,000 clones listed, roughly 70% are singletons. As concerns this clone: What it recognizes is unknown.

The clonotype originates from a male donor with IPEX syndrome. This chain connects TRBV5-1 to TRBJ2-2, with 9 bases aligning to TRBD1. The sequenced material came from pancreas tissue. The CDR3 loop reads CASSLQGADTGELFF. The CDR3 region has the DNA TGCGCCAGCAGCTTACAGGGGGCTGACACCGGGGAGCTGTTTTTT.